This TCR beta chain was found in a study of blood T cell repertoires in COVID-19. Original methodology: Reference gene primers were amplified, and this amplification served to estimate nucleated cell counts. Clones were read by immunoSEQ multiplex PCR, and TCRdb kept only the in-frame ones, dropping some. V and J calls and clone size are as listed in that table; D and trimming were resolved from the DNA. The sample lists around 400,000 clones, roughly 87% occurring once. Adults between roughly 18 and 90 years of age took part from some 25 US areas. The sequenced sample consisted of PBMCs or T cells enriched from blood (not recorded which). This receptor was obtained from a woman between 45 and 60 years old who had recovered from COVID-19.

The CDR3 DNA reads TGCGCCAGCAGCCAAGAATCCGCAGTACAGTCGGTGGGCCAGTATTTT. Residues: CASSQESAVQSVGQYF. The V gene is TRBV4-1, the J gene TRBJ2-3; D is ambiguous. Germline CDR1 is MGHRA and CDR2 is YSYEKL. Trimming pared 0 bases from V and 12 bases from J, leaving 22 bases between. The CDR3 sequence is 16 residues long.